This TCR beta chain stems from a study of neurological immune-mediated disorders. With 10-nucleotide random UMIs, 5'RACE was used to make the cDNA. Each sequencing run yielded over 170 million TCR-beta sequences from 15-18 subjects. TCRdb re-called the 5' RACE reads with MiXCR, one entry per CDR3 protein. The sample has under 80,000 distinct CDR3 sequences; around 3.9% are singletons. General observations from the study: The greatest degree of TCR clonal expansion was observed in HTLV-1-associated myelopathy, with the lowest in multiple sclerosis, below that of healthy controls. Across subjects, expanded clones had no CDR3 amino acid sequences in common, pointing to private repertoires in all groups.

This clonotype occurred many times. The antigen is unknown. The ends lost 4 bases at V and 1 base at J; junction bases unmatched: 10. CDR1 is SGDLS and CDR2 is YYNGEE in the germline V gene. The CDR3 spans 17 residues. The sequencing sample was made of PBMCs. This chain uses TRBV9 with TRBJ2-3, with 9 bases that match TRBD1. The receptor was isolated from a man between 25 and 39 years old with multiple sclerosis. In DNA form, the CDR3 reads TGTGCCAGCAGCTCCCGCCCCACAGGGGGCCGCACAGATACGCAGTATTTT. Translation gives CASSSRPTGGRTDTQYF.